These 30 T cell receptor beta chains were all obtained from the same sample, sequenced in a study of OX40 agonist ivuxolimab in advanced cancers. Some clones are missing from TCRdb's copy, which holds only in-frame ones; the method was immunoSEQ multiplex PCR. The sample lists approximately 89,000 clones, under 95% occurring once. The material sequenced was CD4+ or CD8+ T cells sorted from blood, taken in a trial of the OX40 agonist ivuxolimab. The receptors come from an adult with an advanced solid tumor such as melanoma, head and neck, liver or kidney cancer.

The chain is built from TRBV7-2 and TRBJ2-7, with TRBD2 identical over 10 bases. V trimming: 2 bases; J trimming: 4 bases; junction bases outside the gene matches: 5. Germline V gene sequence: CDR1 SGHTA, CDR2 FQGNSA. The CDR3 length is 15 residues. The CDR3 is CASSLNLAGGYEQYF. CDR3 sequence (DNA): TGTGCCAGCAGCTTAAACTTAGCGGGGGGATACGAGCAGTACTTC.

V usage is TRBV11-3 and J usage is TRBJ2-2; 8 nucleotides match TRBD2. Losses at the gene ends were 4 bases for V and 4 bases for J; bases not matched to a gene: 5. There are 15 residues in the CDR3. The germline V gene encodes CDR1 SGHNT and CDR2 YENEEA. DNA for the CDR3: TGTGCCAGCAGCTCCAGCGGGAGTAGCACCGGGGAGCTGTTTTTT. It is translated as CASSSSGSSTGELFF.

The V gene is TRBV6-1, the J gene TRBJ2-7, with 7 positions matching TRBD1. V was clipped by 6 bases and J by 1 base; unmatched bases: 9. This CDR3 has 15 amino acids. The germline V gene encodes CDR1 MNHNS and CDR2 SASEGT. CDR3 nucleotide sequence: TGTGCCAGCAGCCCAGACCGGACAGGTTCCTACGAGCAGTACTTC. Its translation is CASSPDRTGSYEQYF.

The rearrangement links TRBV5-5 to TRBJ2-3, with D possibly TRBD1 on 6 matching bases. CDR1 is SGHKS, CDR2 YYEKEE, per germline (reference sequence). Trimming left V 4 bases short and J 5 bases short, with 14 bases between. CDR3 length equals 14 residues. The CDR3 protein is CASSAGQPRDTQYF. CDR3 nucleotides: TGTGCCAGCAGCGCCGGACAGCCCAGAGATACGCAGTATTTT.

V is TRBV11-2 and J is TRBJ1-1; 8 nucleotides line up with TRBD1. This CDR3 comprises 14 residues. Trimming cost V 3 bases and J 7 bases; bases outside gene matches: 7. CDR1 is SGHAT, CDR2 FQNNGV, per germline. The CDR3 DNA sequence: TGTGCCAGCAGCTTTCGACAGGGGATGGGTGAAGCTTTCTTT. Translated, it gives CASSFRQGMGEAFF. The complete variable domain, with remaining parts taken from reference TRBV11-2 and TRBJ1-1, reads EAGVAQSPRYKIIEKRQSVAFWCNPISGHATLYWYQQILGQGPKLLIQFQNNGVVDDSQLPKDRFSAERLKGVDSTLKIQPAKLEDSAVYLCASSFRQGMGEAFFGQGTRLTVV.

The gene calls are TRBV5-4 and TRBJ2-5; 7 nucleotides agree with TRBD2. The CDR3 is 15 residues long. Per germline, CDR1 SGHNT and CDR2 YYREEE (reference sequence). V trimming: 4 bases; J trimming: 5 bases; junction bases outside the gene matches: 11. The CDR3 protein is CASSPPSGGAETQYF. In DNA form, the CDR3 reads TGTGCCAGCAGCCCCCCCTCGGGGGGAGCGGAGACCCAGTACTTC.

The chain combines TRBV11-3 with TRBJ2-3; D is possibly TRBD2 (6 bases). The germline V and J ends were trimmed by 5 bases and 6 bases, with 21 bases remaining between them. The CDR3 sequence is 16 residues long. CDR1 is SGHNT and CDR2 is YENEEA in the germline V gene. The CDR3: CASSPGTAEAGDTQYF. Written as DNA, the CDR3 is TGTGCCAGCAGCCCCGGGACTGCCGAAGCGGGCGATACGCAGTATTTT.

The chain uses TRBV30 and TRBJ2-2; TRBD2 matches at 8 bases. Germline CDR1 reads GTSNPN; CDR2 reads SVGIG (reference sequence). V lost 3 bases to trimming and J lost 3 bases; unmatched junction nucleotides: 6. The CDR3 spans 15 residues. The chain's CDR3 is CAWSQGLGHTGELFF. CDR3 DNA sequence: TGTGCCTGGAGCCAGGGACTAGGCCACACCGGGGAGCTGTTTTTT.

The table lists this clone with a few counts. The V call is TRBV7-2, the J call TRBJ1-1, with D tentatively TRBD1 (5 bases). The CDR3 length is 16 residues. Germline V gene sequence: CDR1 SGHTA, CDR2 FQGNSA. V lost 4 bases, J lost 1 base, and 16 bases lay in between. CDR3 DNA: TGTGCCAGCAGCTCGTTCCCGCGCGGGGGGAACACTGAAGCTTTCTTT. It specifies CASSSFPRGGNTEAFF.

The chain is built from TRBV27 and TRBJ2-3, with D possibly matching TRBD2 (7 bases). Germline CDR1 and CDR2: MNHEY and SMNVEV (reference sequence). This CDR3 comprises 15 residues. Trimming stripped 0 bases from V and 2 bases from J, with 9 bases between. The CDR3 nucleotides are TGTGCCAGCAGTTTATCGGGGGGGGCCACAGATACGCAGTATTTT. Residues: CASSLSGGATDTQYF.

V and J are TRBV5-1 and TRBJ2-5; 13 bases are shared with TRBD2. The CDR3 contains 19 residues. V lost 4 bases, J lost 0 bases, and 12 bases stayed unmatched. From germline, CDR1 is SGHRS and CDR2 YFSETQ. The CDR3 sequence is CASSKWTSGRSAYQETQYF. CDR3 nucleotide sequence: TGCGCCAGCAGCAAATGGACTAGCGGGAGATCGGCGTACCAAGAGACCCAGTACTTC.

This clone was detected only a few times. J is TRBJ1-5 and V is TRBV9; possible D gene TRBD1, 5 bases. The CDR3 spans 15 residues. Germline CDR1 and CDR2: SGDLS and YYNGEE. Trimming cost V 1 base and J 0 bases, with 8 bases left between them. The CDR3 DNA is TGTGCCAGCAGCGTATGGGGGGATAGCAATCAGCCCCAGCATTTT. Translation: CASSVWGDSNQPQHF.

The chain employs TRBV5-1 and TRBJ2-6, with D possibly matching TRBD1 (6 bases). The V end lost 5 bases, the J end lost 0 bases, and 15 bases lay between the germline ends. Germline-derived CDR1 and CDR2 are SGHRS and YFSETQ. CDR3 length: 17 amino acids. Here the CDR3 DNA reads TGCGCCAGCAGGCAGGGGAGTTTCGACTCTGGGGCCAACGTCCTGACTTTC. Amino acid sequence: CASRQGSFDSGANVLTF.

The chain employs TRBV7-9 and TRBJ2-3; 11 nucleotides line up with TRBD2. Germline loops: CDR1 SEHNR, CDR2 FQNEAQ (reference sequence). V gave up 4 bases and J gave up 0 bases; unmatched junction bases: 3. This CDR3 is built from 16 residues. DNA of the CDR3: TGTGCCAGCAGCTCCGGGACTAGCGGAAGCACAGATACGCAGTATTTT. Translation gives CASSSGTSGSTDTQYF.

This chain uses TRBV30 with TRBJ1-6, with D possibly TRBD1 on 6 matching bases. Trimming removed 7 bases at V and 1 base at J, with 14 bases between. Per germline, CDR1 GTSNPN and CDR2 SVGIG (reference sequence). CDR3 length equals 15 residues. CDR3 protein: CALNRGASYNSPLHF. CDR3 bases: TGTGCCTTAAACCGGGGGGCTTCCTATAATTCACCCCTCCACTTT.

The V and J genes are TRBV18 and TRBJ2-2, with D perhaps TRBD1 (5 bases). CDR1 is KGHSH, CDR2 LQKENI, per germline. This CDR3 contains 16 residues. V lost 2 bases to trimming and J lost 5 bases, with 15 bases between them. CDR3 region: CASSPIGFDSTGELFF. As DNA, the CDR3 is TGTGCCAGCTCACCAATCGGGTTCGACAGTACCGGGGAGCTGTTTTTT.

The chain has TRBV28 and TRBJ1-1; D remains unclear. CDR1 is MDHEN and CDR2 is SYDVKM in the germline V gene. Trimming shortened V by 10 bases and J by 4 bases, and 13 bases separated the two germline ends. The CDR3 contains 12 residues. This chain's CDR3 is CATRRVSTEAFF. The CDR3 DNA reads as TGTGCCACCAGGAGGGTCAGCACTGAAGCTTTCTTT. The variable domain in full, with the rest retrieved from reference TRBV28 and TRBJ1-1, is DVKVTQSSRYLVKRTGEKVFLECVQDMDHENMFWYRQDPGLGLRLIYFSYDVKMKEKGDIPEGYSVSREKKERFSLILESASTNQTSMYLCATRRVSTEAFFGQGTRLTVV.

This clone turned up a few times. This sample includes further DNA sequences coding for the same CDR3. This chain joins TRBV7-7 and TRBJ1-1, with unresolved D. The CDR3 covers 13 residues. Trimming took off 4 bases at V and 0 bases at J, with 6 bases between the two ends. Germline loops: CDR1 SSHAT, CDR2 FNYEAQ (reference sequence). CDR3 loop: CASSSQVNTEAFF. DNA of the CDR3: TGTGCCAGCAGCTCGCAGGTGAACACTGAAGCTTTCTTT.

The rearrangement links TRBV29-1 to TRBJ2-7; 14 nucleotides line up with TRBD2. CDR1 and CDR2 from the germline V gene are SQVTM and ANQGSEA. The CDR3 runs 14 residues. The V and J ends lost 5 bases and 2 bases, in that order; junction bases with no gene match: 2. The DNA for the CDR3 is TGCAGCGTTTGGACTAGCGGGAGGACCTACGAGCAGTACTTC. This codes for CSVWTSGRTYEQYF.

The chain joins TRBV6-1 to TRBJ2-7; D is possibly TRBD1 or TRBD2 (5 bases each). Germline CDR1 and CDR2: MNHNS and SASEGT. This CDR3 comprises 15 residues. The V and J ends lost 3 bases and 2 bases respectively, with 14 bases between them. CDR3 nucleotides: TGTGCCAGCAGTGAGGGTCCGGGACCTACCTACGAGCAGTACTTC. Amino acids: CASSEGPGPTYEQYF.

The rearrangement links TRBV19 to TRBJ1-2; D might be TRBD1 (5 bases). This CDR3 spans 14 amino acids. Germline V gene lookup returns CDR1 LNHDA and CDR2 SQIVND (reference sequence). Trimming took 3 bases from V and 7 from J, leaving 15 bases between them. The CDR3 reads CASSIGTGTGGYTF. The CDR3, as DNA: TGTGCCAGTAGTATCGGAACAGGAACTGGTGGCTACACCTTC.

V and J are TRBV7-8 and TRBJ2-7; no definite D call. The length of the CDR3 is 12 residues. The V end was cut by 3 bases, the J end by 3 bases, with 6 bases between. Germline V gene sequence: CDR1 SGHVS, CDR2 FQNEAQ. As DNA, the CDR3 is TGTGCCAGCAGCTTGGCTGTCTACGAGCAGTACTTC. Its translation is CASSLAVYEQYF.

The V and J genes are TRBV6-5 and TRBJ1-1; a weak D match, TRBD1 (6 bases). The CDR3 loop spans 13 amino acids. V lost 6 bases and J lost 9, with 17 bases in between. From germline, CDR1 is MNHEY and CDR2 SVGAGI. CDR3 sequence (DNA): TGTGCCAGCAGGCTCCCAGGGGACGCGAAAGCTTTCTTT. Encoded protein: CASRLPGDAKAFF.

V gene TRBV25-1 combines with J gene TRBJ2-7; D uncertain. Trimming pared 2 bases from V and 2 bases from J, leaving 7 bases between. Germline values: CDR1 MGHDK, CDR2 SYGVNS. The CDR3 spans 13 residues. CDR3 sequence: CASSENVPYEQYF. The CDR3 nucleotides are TGTGCCAGCAGTGAAAATGTCCCCTACGAGCAGTACTTC.

The chain has TRBV18 and TRBJ2-7; weak D call: TRBD1 (7 bases). The CDR3 extends over 14 amino acids. Trimming removed 3 bases from V and 5 bases from J, with 14 bases in between. Germline assignment: CDR1 KGHSH and CDR2 LQKENI. The CDR3 protein is CASSPTTGEDEQYF. CDR3 nucleotides: TGTGCCAGCTCACCCACAACAGGGGAGGACGAGCAGTACTTC.

The V gene is TRBV25-1, the J gene TRBJ1-1; no definite D call. This CDR3 is 13 amino acids long. Germline V gene sequence: CDR1 MGHDK, CDR2 SYGVNS. With 4 bases removed from V and 5 bases from J, the gap between germline ends came to 11 bases. The CDR3 nucleotides are TGTGCCAGCAGTGGATCGGGCGGGACTGAAGCTTTCTTT. Translated: CASSGSGGTEAFF.

This chain links TRBV11-1 with TRBJ2-7; D perhaps matches TRBD1 (5 bases). The germline V and J ends were trimmed by 4 bases and 2 bases, with 21 bases remaining between them. CDR1 and CDR2 from the germline V gene are SGHAT and FQDESV (reference sequence). There are 17 residues in the CDR3. The CDR3 DNA reads as TGTGCCAGCAGCTCCCCGTACGACTGCAGGGAAACCTACGAGCAGTACTTC. This encodes CASSSPYDCRETYEQYF.

V gene TRBV19 combines with J gene TRBJ2-5, with 8 nucleotides matching TRBD2. V was pared by 6 bases and J by 1 base, with 7 bases of the junction left unmatched. There are 15 residues in the CDR3. CDR1 and CDR2 (germline): LNHDA, SQIVND (reference sequence). CDR3 bases: TGTGCCAGTAGCTCTAGCGGGTACACCCAAGAGACCCAGTACTTC. It specifies CASSSSGYTQETQYF.

The V call is TRBV27, the J call TRBJ1-5; 8 bases fit TRBD1. The CDR3 has 18 amino acids. Looked up from germline, CDR1 is MNHEY and CDR2 is SMNVEV (reference sequence). V dropped 5 bases and J dropped 5; count of bases not matched to a gene: 17. The CDR3 nucleotides are TGTGCCAGCAGTCTAACGGCCGGGACAGGTATTGGGGATCAGCCCCAGCATTTT. Translated, it gives CASSLTAGTGIGDQPQHF.

The gene calls are TRBV19 and TRBJ2-7; no firm D call. Germline values: CDR1 LNHDA, CDR2 SQIVND (reference sequence). Trimming stripped 5 bases from V and 4 bases from J, with 12 bases between. The CDR3 is 13 residues long. The CDR3 sequence: CASSQVGSYEQYF. The CDR3 coding sequence is TGTGCCAGTAGTCAAGTAGGCAGTTACGAGCAGTACTTC.